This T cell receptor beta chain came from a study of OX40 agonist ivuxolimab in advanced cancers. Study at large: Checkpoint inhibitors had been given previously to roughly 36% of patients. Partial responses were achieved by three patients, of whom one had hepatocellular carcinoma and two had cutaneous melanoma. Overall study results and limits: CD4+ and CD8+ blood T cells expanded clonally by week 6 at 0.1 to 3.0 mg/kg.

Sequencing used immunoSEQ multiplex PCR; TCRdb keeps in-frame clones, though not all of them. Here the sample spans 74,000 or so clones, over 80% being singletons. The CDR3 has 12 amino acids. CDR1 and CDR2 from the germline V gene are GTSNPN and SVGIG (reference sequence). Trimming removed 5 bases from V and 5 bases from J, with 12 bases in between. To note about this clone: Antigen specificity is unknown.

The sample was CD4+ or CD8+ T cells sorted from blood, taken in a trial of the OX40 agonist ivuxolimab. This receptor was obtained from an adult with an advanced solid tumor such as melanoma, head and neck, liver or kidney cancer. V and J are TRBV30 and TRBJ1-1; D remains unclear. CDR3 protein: CAWQRVGTEAFF. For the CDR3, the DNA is TGTGCCTGGCAAAGGGTTGGAACTGAAGCTTTCTTT.